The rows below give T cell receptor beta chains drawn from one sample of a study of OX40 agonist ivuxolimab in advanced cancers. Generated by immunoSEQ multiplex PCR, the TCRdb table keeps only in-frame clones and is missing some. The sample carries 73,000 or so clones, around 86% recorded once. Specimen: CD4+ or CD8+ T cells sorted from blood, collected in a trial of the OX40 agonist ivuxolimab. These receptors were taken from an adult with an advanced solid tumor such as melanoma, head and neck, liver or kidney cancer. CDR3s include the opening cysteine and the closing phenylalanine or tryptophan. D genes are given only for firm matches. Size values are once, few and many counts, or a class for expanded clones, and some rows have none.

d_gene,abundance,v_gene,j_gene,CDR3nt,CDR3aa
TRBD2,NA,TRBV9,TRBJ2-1,TGTGCCAGCAGTTTAAGCGGGAGCTCCTACAATGAGCAGTTCTTC,CASSLSGSSYNEQFF
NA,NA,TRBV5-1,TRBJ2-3,TGCGCCAGCAGCCTCCATTTAGATACGCAGTATTTT,CASSLHLDTQYF
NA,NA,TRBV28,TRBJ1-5,TGTGCCAGCAGTTTAGTAAGTAGCAATCAGCCCCAGCATTTT,CASSLVSSNQPQHF
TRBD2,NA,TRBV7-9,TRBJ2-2,TGTGCCAGCGCACGGAATGTGGGAGGGCCGGGGGCCGGGGAGCTGTTTTTT,CASARNVGGPGAGELFF
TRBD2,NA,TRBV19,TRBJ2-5,TGTGCCAGTAGTATTCCGGGACTAGGTAGAGAGACCCAGTACTTC,CASSIPGLGRETQYF
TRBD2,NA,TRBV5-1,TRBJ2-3,TGCGCCAGCAGCTTTGGACTAGCGGCTCTCACAGATACGCAGTATTTT,CASSFGLAALTDTQYF
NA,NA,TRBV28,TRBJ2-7,TGTGCCAGCAGTTTGTTGAGGGACGACAGGACTCTCTCCTACGAGCAGTACTTC,CASSLLRDDRTLSYEQYF
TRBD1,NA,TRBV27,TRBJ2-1,TGTGCCAGCAATCCCGGACAGGGCGGGAATGAGCAGTTCTTC,CASNPGQGGNEQFF
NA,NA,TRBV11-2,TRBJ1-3,TGTGCCAGCAGCTTAGGGGGCCCTCGCTCTGGAAACACCATATATTTT,CASSLGGPRSGNTIYF
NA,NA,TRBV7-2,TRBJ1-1,TGTGCCAGCAGCTTCTCAGGGCTGGGCACTGAAGCTTTCTTT,CASSFSGLGTEAFF
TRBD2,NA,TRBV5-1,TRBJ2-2,TGCGCCAGCAGCCAGACCGGGACTAGCGGGGCGAACACCGGGGAGCTGTTTTTT,CASSQTGTSGANTGELFF
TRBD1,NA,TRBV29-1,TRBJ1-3,TGCAGCGTTGAGCCGACAGGGGGTGGAAACACCATATATTTT,CSVEPTGGGNTIYF
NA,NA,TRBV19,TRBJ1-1,TGTGCCAGTAGTATGTTGGGGGTCACTGAAGCTTTCTTT,CASSMLGVTEAFF
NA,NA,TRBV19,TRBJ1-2,TGTGCCAGTAGTGACACATTTACTAACTATGGCTACACCTTC,CASSDTFTNYGYTF
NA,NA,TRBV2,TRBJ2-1,TGTGCCAGCAGTGTCCGACAGAGCTCCTACAATGAGCAGTTCTTC,CASSVRQSSYNEQFF
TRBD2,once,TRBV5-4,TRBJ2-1,TGTGCCAGCAGCCAGTTAGCGGGCTCGAAATACAATGAGCAGTTCTTC,CASSQLAGSKYNEQFF
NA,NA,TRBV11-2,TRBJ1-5,TGTGCCAGCAGTTCAGGCGGGGGCTGGAATCAGCCCCAGCATTTT,CASSSGGGWNQPQHF
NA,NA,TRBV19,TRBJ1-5,TGTGCCAGTAGTGCCTGGGCCCATCAGGGTGGCGGTCAGCCCCAGCATTTT,CASSAWAHQGGGQPQHF
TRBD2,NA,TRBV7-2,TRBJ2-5,TGTGCCAGCAGCTTAGGGGTAGCGGGAGCTATGGAGACCCAGTACTTC,CASSLGVAGAMETQYF
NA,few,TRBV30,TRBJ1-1,TGTGCTGCCGAAAGGACGGTGAACACTGAAGCTTTCTTT,CAAERTVNTEAFF
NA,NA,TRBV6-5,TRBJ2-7,TGTGCCAGCAGTTACACCCGACAGGTTGCCTACGAGCAGTACTTC,CASSYTRQVAYEQYF
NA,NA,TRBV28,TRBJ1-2,TGTGCCAGCAGTTTAAGCCCGGGGTCCTATGGCTACACCTTC,CASSLSPGSYGYTF
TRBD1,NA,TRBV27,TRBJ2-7,TGTGCCAGCACCTCCAGGGACAGGGGCAGCGAGCAGTACTTC,CASTSRDRGSEQYF
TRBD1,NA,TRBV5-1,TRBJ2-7,TGCGCCAGCAGCTCCGGGACAGGGGGCTACGAGCAGTACTTC,CASSSGTGGYEQYF
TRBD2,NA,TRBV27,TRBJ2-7,TGTGCCAGCAGTTTAGGACTAGCGGGTTACTCCTACGAGCAGTACTTC,CASSLGLAGYSYEQYF
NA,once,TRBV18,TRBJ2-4,TGTGCCAGCTCACCACCGGTGGCCCCTATGGGGGGCAAAAACATTCAGTACTTC,CASSPPVAPMGGKNIQYF
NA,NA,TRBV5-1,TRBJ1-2,TGCGCCAGCAGCTTGACGGGCAGCCCCTCAGAAGGCTACACCTTC,CASSLTGSPSEGYTF
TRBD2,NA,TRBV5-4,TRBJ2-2,TGTGCCAGCAGCTTGGGCGGGAGGGCTACCGGGGAGCTGTTTTTT,CASSLGGRATGELFF
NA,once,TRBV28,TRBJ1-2,TGTGCCAGCAGTTTCGTCCCTCAAGCTAACTATGGCTACACCTTC,CASSFVPQANYGYTF
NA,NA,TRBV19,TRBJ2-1,TGTGCCAGTAGAGGAAAGGGAGAGCCGTATGAGCAGTTCTTC,CASRGKGEPYEQFF
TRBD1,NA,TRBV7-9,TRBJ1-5,TGTGCCAGCAGCTCGGGGACAGGGGCCTCCAATCAGCCCCAGCATTTT,CASSSGTGASNQPQHF
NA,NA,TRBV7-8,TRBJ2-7,TGTGCCAGCAGCTTATCGGGAGTTTCCTACGAGCAGTACTTC,CASSLSGVSYEQYF
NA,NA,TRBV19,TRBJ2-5,TGTGCCTGCGGGCCCAGCCAAGAGACCCAGTACTTC,CACGPSQETQYF
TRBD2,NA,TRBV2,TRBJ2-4,TGTGCCACAATACTAGCGGGGGGGCTAAAAAACATTCAGTACTTC,CATILAGGLKNIQYF
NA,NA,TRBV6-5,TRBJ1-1,TGTGCCAGCAGTTACTCGAGGGGGTACACTGAAGCTTTCTTT,CASSYSRGYTEAFF
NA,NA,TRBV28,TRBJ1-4,TGTGCCAGCAGTTTAGGGGGCGCAGATGAAAAACTGTTTTTT,CASSLGGADEKLFF
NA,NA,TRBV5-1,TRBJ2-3,TGCGCCAGCCGGCTGGAGACTAGCACAGATACGCAGTATTTT,CASRLETSTDTQYF
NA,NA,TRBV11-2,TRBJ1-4,TGTGCCAGCAGCTTAATTGGAAGGAATGAAAAACTGTTTTTT,CASSLIGRNEKLFF
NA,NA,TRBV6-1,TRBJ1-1,TGTGCCAGCAGTGAAGGGAGCAGGGGTGAAGCTTTCTTT,CASSEGSRGEAFF
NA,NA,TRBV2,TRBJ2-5,TGTGCCAGCAGATGGACAGTACAAGAGACCCAGTACTTC,CASRWTVQETQYF
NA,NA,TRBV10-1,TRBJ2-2,TGCGCCAGCAGTGGTTCAAGGGGGTCGAACACCGGGGAGCTGTTTTTT,CASSGSRGSNTGELFF
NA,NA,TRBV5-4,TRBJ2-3,TGTGCCAGCAGCCCCGGAAGGGCTAGCACAGATACGCAGTATTTT,CASSPGRASTDTQYF
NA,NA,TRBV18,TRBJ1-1,TGTGCCAGCTCAACCCAAAGGAACACTGAAGCTTTCTTT,CASSTQRNTEAFF
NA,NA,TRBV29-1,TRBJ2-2,TGCAGCGTTGGGAGGACCGGGGAGCTGTTTTTT,CSVGRTGELFF
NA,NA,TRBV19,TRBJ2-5,TGCGTAGTGAAGGAGACCCAGTACTTC,CVVKETQYF
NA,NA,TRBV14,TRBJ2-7,TGTGCCAGCAGCCACTCCCCGGAGGTAAGCTCCTACGAGCAGTACTTC,CASSHSPEVSSYEQYF
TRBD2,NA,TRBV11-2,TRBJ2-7,TGTGCCAGCAGCCCCCAGCGGGGGTCCGGGCCGTCCTACGAGCAGTACTTC,CASSPQRGSGPSYEQYF
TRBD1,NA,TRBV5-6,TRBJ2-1,TGTGCCAGCAGCCGCGGACAGGACAATGAGCAGTTCTTC,CASSRGQDNEQFF
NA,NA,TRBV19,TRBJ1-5,TGTGCCAGTAGTCCGGGGGGGCGGGACCGGCAGCCCCAGCATTTT,CASSPGGRDRQPQHF
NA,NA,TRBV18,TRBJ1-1,TGTGCCAGCTCACCCCAGGGAGGGGACACTGAAGCTTTCTTT,CASSPQGGDTEAFF
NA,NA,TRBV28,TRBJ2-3,TGTGCCAGTCCCCCTCTCGGCAGCACAGATACGCAGTATTTT,CASPPLGSTDTQYF
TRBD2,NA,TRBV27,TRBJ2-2,TGTGCCAGCAGTCTAGCGGGAGTGGGAACCGGGGAGCTGTTTTTT,CASSLAGVGTGELFF
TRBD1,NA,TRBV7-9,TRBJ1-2,TGTGCCAGCAGCCTACAGGGGGCCGGGGGCTACACCTTC,CASSLQGAGGYTF
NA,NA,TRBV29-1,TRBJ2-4,TGCAGCGTTGGCCCCCCTAGGGTATTCCAGGCCAAAAACATTCAGTACTTC,CSVGPPRVFQAKNIQYF